A selection of T cell receptor beta chains follows, all from one sample in a study of shared clonotypes between healthy human individuals. Profiling relied on immunoSEQ multiplex PCR, and the TCRdb table lists in-frame clones only, not all of them. The sample includes roughly 600,000 clones, about 98% of them seen just once. The sequenced sample consisted of naive CD8+ T cells sorted from blood. The receptors originated from a man aged 25-45 years in good health. Both conserved end residues are part of each CDR3.

v_call	cdr3_aa
TRBV4-1	CASSQDRDRAAETQYF
TRBV11-2	CASSLSGSLDEQYF
TRBV30	CAWSKTTRGRNEAFF
TRBV7-9	CASSFKLGTEETQYF
TRBV5-5	CASSFIVSSGGEQFF
TRBV9	CASSENRDRGTDTQYF
TRBV28	CASSRDSYNEQFF
TRBV27	CASSLREQETQYF
TRBV2	CASIRVAESNTEAFF
TRBV15	CATRAAATNGYTF
TRBV27	CATRPRYSDTEAFF
TRBV6-5	CASSPISGANVLTF
TRBV9	CASSVGQGPSYEQYF
TRBV7-9	CASSGLGLTYNEQFF
TRBV7-9	CASSLADRGPHEQYF
TRBV14	CASSHWGLAEETQYF
TRBV2	CASRIQGAATGANVLTF
TRBV27	CATQFGTEAFF
TRBV7-9	CASSPTSQLLLGETQYF
TRBV18	CASSPRGSSYEQYF
TRBV7-3	CASSLTAQDFGGYTF
TRBV5-1	CASSLTRGTGQETQYF
TRBV4-1	CASSQATSNNEQFF
TRBV28	CASSHRQGVSYEQYF
TRBV7-9	CASSIGPYEQYF
TRBV7-6	CASSPGQGPSNQPQHF
TRBV28	CASSSRVPQHF
TRBV11-2	CASSLDPGSGANVLTF
TRBV11-2	CASSLGKQGWTEAFF
TRBV14	CASSLRDRVFYEQYF
TRBV5-6	CASSSLAGGLRGQFF
TRBV11-2	CASSLSGTVGSGNTIYF
TRBV27	CASSLSSLEGAGGKLFF
TRBV4-1	CASSHEGQGTDEQYF
TRBV5-6	CASSSAGPYGYTF
TRBV9	CASSPHIPGGTRDTQYF
TRBV6-6	CASSSNSNQPQHF
TRBV29-1	CSVITRSIQSRANVLTF
TRBV2	CASNHHSGYNEQFF
TRBV5-4	CASSLGDSVTYEQYF
TRBV7-9	CASSDKRGTGELFF
TRBV5-1	CASSLAGVGYEQYF
TRBV19	CASRDGTDRGYIKETQYF
TRBV6-5	CASRSSGSFNNEQFF
TRBV5-4	CASSAQGTSYGYTF
TRBV7-9	CASRPQGSYNEQFF